The clone carrying this T cell receptor beta chain was counted between two and nine times. Its target is not known. These data come from a study of blood T cells in healthy people across ages. Study findings and constraints: It was the long-lived donors that had more naive CD4+ cells and higher diversity than aged donors. The CMV status of each donor remained undetermined, and this could have confounded shifts in expanded clonotypes. Unsorted PBMC material precluded a definitive naive versus antigen-experienced comparison.

V was shortened by 1 base and J by 2 bases, with 14 bases between the two germline ends. The CDR3 is 16 residues long. The germline V gene encodes CDR1 LGHNA and CDR2 YSLEER. The use of a sample-barcoded 5' primer and a J-beta primer mix characterized a second PCR of about 7 to 12 cycles. TCRdb reanalysed the 5' RACE reads using MiXCR and keeps one entry per CDR3 protein. Of fewer than 2,000,000 distinct CDR3 sequences in the sample, 35% to 50% were seen once. This TCR came from a human donor in good health. Sample: blood. The V gene is TRBV4-3, the J gene TRBJ2-5; possibly TRBD1 for D (6 bases). Written as DNA, the CDR3 is TGCGCCAGCAGCCAAGGGGACAAACAAAATCAAGAGACCCAGTACTTC. It translates to CASSQGDKQNQETQYF.